This T cell receptor beta chain originates from a study of T cells after yellow fever vaccination. In the case of this clonotype: Antigen unknown.

Whole-study findings and limits: Although the secondary response was weaker, it peaked faster, at day 5 versus 15.

V was pared by 2 bases and J by 10 bases, with 11 bases between. CDR3 length: 12 residues. CDR1 SGHAT and CDR2 FQNNGV come from the germline V gene. TCRdb fed the 5' RACE reads into MiXCR, producing one record per CDR3 protein. Among some 600,000 distinct CDR3 sequences listed, roughly a sixth were seen once. The chain carries TRBV11-2 and TRBJ1-1, with D uncertain. Here the sequenced sample was PBMCs, taken 5 days after the first yellow fever vaccination. This clonotype was sampled from a man aged 18-30 years who received the YFV17D yellow fever vaccine. CDR3 nucleotides: TGTGCCAGCAGCTTACGGGGTATAGGAGCTTTCTTT. It specifies CASSLRGIGAFF. Full variable domain (outside the CDR3, taken from reference TRBV11-2 and TRBJ1-1): EAGVAQSPRYKIIEKRQSVAFWCNPISGHATLYWYQQILGQGPKLLIQFQNNGVVDDSQLPKDRFSAERLKGVDSTLKIQPAKLEDSAVYLCASSLRGIGAFFGQGTRLTVV.